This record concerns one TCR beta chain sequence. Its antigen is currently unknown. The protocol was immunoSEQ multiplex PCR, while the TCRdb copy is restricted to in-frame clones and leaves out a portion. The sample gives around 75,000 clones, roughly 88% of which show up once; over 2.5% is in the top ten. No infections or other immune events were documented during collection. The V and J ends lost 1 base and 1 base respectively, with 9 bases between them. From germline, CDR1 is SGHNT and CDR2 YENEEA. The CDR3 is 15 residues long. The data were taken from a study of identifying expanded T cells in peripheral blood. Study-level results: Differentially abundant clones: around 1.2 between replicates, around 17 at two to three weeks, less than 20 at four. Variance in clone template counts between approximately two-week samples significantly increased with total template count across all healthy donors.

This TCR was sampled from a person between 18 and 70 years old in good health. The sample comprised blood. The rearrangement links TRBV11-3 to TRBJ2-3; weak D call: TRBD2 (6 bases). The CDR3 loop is CASSLAGAGTDTQYF. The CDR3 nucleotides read TGTGCCAGCAGCTTAGCGGGAGCTGGCACAGATACGCAGTATTTT.